One and the same sample provided the 20 T cell receptor beta chains below, sequenced in a study of vaccination and CD4 T cells after COVID-19. TCRdb itself ran the PCR reads through MiXCR, one entry per CDR3 protein. The sample carries about 15,000 distinct CDR3 sequences, around 66% recorded once. The source was CD4+ T cells from blood, collected after SARS-CoV-2 vaccination. These TCRs come from a human donor who had recovered from COVID-19.

The rearrangement uses TRBV11-3 and TRBJ2-7; D perhaps matches TRBD2 (5 bases). There are 13 residues in the CDR3. Germline V gene lookup returns CDR1 SGHNT and CDR2 YENEEA. V lost 0 bases and J 7 bases, leaving 10 bases between the germline ends. This CDR3 reads CASSLDPTGEQYF. The CDR3 nucleotides read TGTGCCAGCAGCTTAGATCCCACGGGGGAGCAGTACTTC.

V usage is TRBV20-1 and J usage is TRBJ2-3; the D call may be TRBD1 or TRBD2 (5 bases each). The length of the CDR3 is 15 residues. The V end was cut by 4 bases, the J end by 8 bases, with 22 bases between. Germline lookup yields CDR1 DFQATT and CDR2 SNEGSKA (reference sequence). The CDR3 spells CSAKLFQGLSGTQYF. CDR3 bases: TGCAGTGCTAAGTTGTTCCAGGGTTTAAGCGGTACGCAGTATTTT.

The chain links TRBV9 to TRBJ2-7; possible D gene TRBD2, 5 bases. CDR1 is SGDLS, CDR2 YYNGEE, per germline. The CDR3 loop spans 16 amino acids. V shed 4 bases and J shed 3 bases, with 20 bases lying between them. The CDR3 is CASSPRGSDPNYEQYF. DNA for the CDR3: TGTGCCAGCAGCCCACGAGGTAGCGACCCAAACTACGAGCAGTACTTC.

The CDR3: CASSSLTGGQYGNQPQHF. CDR3 nucleotide sequence: TGTGCCAGCAGTTCTCTGACAGGGGGCCAATATGGCAATCAGCCCCAGCATTTT. The rearrangement joins TRBV28 to TRBJ1-5; 10 bases are shared with TRBD1. The V and J ends lost 4 bases and 2 bases, in that order; junction bases with no gene match: 11. Germline values: CDR1 MDHEN, CDR2 SYDVKM. The CDR3 has 18 amino acids.

A single count supports this clonotype. This chain uses TRBV7-3 with TRBJ2-7; D remains ambiguous. V shed 0 bases and J shed 9 bases, with 6 bases lying between them. The CDR3 consists of 11 residues. Germline V CDR1 and CDR2: SGHTA, FQGTGA. Here the CDR3 DNA reads TGTGCCAGCAGCTTAACGACCCCGCAGTACTTC. The encoded protein is CASSLTTPQYF.

This clonotype was counted a few times. CDR3 residues: CSVVGEGAEPQHF. The CDR3 DNA reads as TGCAGTGTAGTAGGGGAGGGAGCGGAGCCCCAGCATTTT. The chain uses TRBV20-1 and TRBJ1-5, with D perhaps matching TRBD1 (5 bases). Germline V gene lookup returns CDR1 DFQATT and CDR2 SNEGSKA (reference sequence). V dropped 7 bases and J dropped 8 bases, with 18 bases sitting between them. There are 13 residues in the CDR3.

CDR3 region: CASSDFYGYTF. CDR3 bases: TGTGCCAGCAGTGATTTTTATGGCTACACCTTC. V is TRBV6-1 and J is TRBJ1-2; D is undetermined. The V end was cut by 3 bases, the J end by 5 bases, with 4 bases between. The germline V gene has CDR1 MNHNS and CDR2 SASEGT. The CDR3 is 11 amino acids.

The rearrangement joins TRBV6-1 to TRBJ1-1; D remains unclear. This CDR3 spans 14 amino acids. Germline V CDR1 and CDR2: MNHNS, SASEGT. Trimming took 6 bases from V and 3 from J, leaving 14 bases between them. CDR3 in DNA: TGTGCCAGCAGCAAAATCCGGGCGGACACTGAAGCTTTCTTT. Protein: CASSKIRADTEAFF.

The rearrangement joins TRBV6-1 to TRBJ1-6; tentative D call: TRBD1 (5 bases). With 4 bases removed from V and 5 bases from J, the gap between germline ends came to 9 bases. This CDR3 contains 14 residues. CDR1 MNHNS and CDR2 SASEGT come from the germline V gene. Here the CDR3 DNA reads TGTGCCAGCAGTGGGACAATCCATAATTCACCCCTCCACTTT. This translates into CASSGTIHNSPLHF.

This clonotype was seen only a few times. The gene calls are TRBV6-1 and TRBJ1-5, with D uncertain. Germline V gene lookup returns CDR1 MNHNS and CDR2 SASEGT. The V end lost 10 bases, the J end lost 4 bases, and 5 bases lay between the germline ends. CDR3 length equals 10 residues. CDR3 DNA: TGTGCCACCAAGAATCAGCCCCAGCATTTT. The encoded protein is CATKNQPQHF.

The rearrangement uses TRBV10-1 and TRBJ2-2, with 9 bases aligning to TRBD2. V lost 0 bases to trimming and J lost 5 bases; unmatched junction nucleotides: 4. Germline loops: CDR1 WNHNN, CDR2 SYGVQD (reference sequence). This CDR3 contains 16 residues. DNA for the CDR3: TGCGCCAGCAGTGAGTCTAAGCGGGAGGAGACCGGGGAGCTGTTTTTT. Encoded protein: CASSESKREETGELFF.

The chain has TRBV7-6 and TRBJ2-2; 10 bases agree with TRBD1. J was trimmed by 7 bases and V by 4 bases; bases with no gene match: 12. Germline loops: CDR1 SGHVS, CDR2 FNYEAQ. CDR3 length equals 17 residues. The CDR3 DNA follows: TGTGCCAGCAGCTCTCCTAGACGACAGGGGGCTGGCGGGGAGCTGTTTTTT. Amino acids: CASSSPRRQGAGGELFF.

The V call is TRBV28, the J call TRBJ1-1; D unresolved. The CDR3 has 14 residues. Per germline, CDR1 MDHEN and CDR2 SYDVKM. V was pared by 3 bases and J by 1 base, with 9 bases between. CDR3 amino acids: CASSLPVKNTEAFF. In nucleotides, the CDR3 is TGTGCCAGCAGTTTGCCAGTAAAGAACACTGAAGCTTTCTTT.

This rearrangement joins TRBV2 to TRBJ2-5; D is unresolved. This CDR3 has 13 amino acids. Germline values: CDR1 SNHLY, CDR2 FYNNEI. Trimming took off 4 bases at V and 2 bases at J, with 8 bases between the two ends. The CDR3 bases are TGTGCCAGCAGTGCTGACCAACAAGAGACCCAGTACTTC. Translating gives CASSADQQETQYF.

The CDR3 loop reads CASSAYNEQFF. The CDR3 bases are TGTGCCAGCAGCGCCTACAATGAGCAGTTCTTC. J is TRBJ2-1 and V is TRBV28, with D unresolved. V shed 6 bases and J shed 2 bases, with 2 bases lying between them. Germline-derived CDR1 and CDR2 are MDHEN and SYDVKM. The CDR3 has 11 residues.

The chain is built from TRBV6-2 or TRBV6-3 and TRBJ2-5, with 10 bases that match TRBD2. V lost 8 bases to trimming and J lost 5 bases; unmatched junction nucleotides: 8. CDR3 length: 14 amino acids. Germline lookup yields CDR1 MNHEY and CDR2 SVGEGT. The DNA for the CDR3 is TGTGCCAGCCTGAAGCGGGAGGGATGGGAGACCCAGTACTTC. Its protein product is CASLKREGWETQYF.

There are a few counts of this clonotype. This chain joins TRBV20-1 and TRBJ2-4; D uncertain. Trimming stripped 0 bases from V and 4 bases from J, with 7 bases between. The CDR3 runs to 13 residues. From germline, CDR1 is DFQATT and CDR2 SNEGSKA (reference sequence). CDR3 sequence (DNA): TGCAGTGCTAGAGATGAAGGGAAAAACATTCAGTACTTC. It is translated as CSARDEGKNIQYF.

This clonotype was seen more than once but under ten times. The rearrangement links TRBV20-1 to TRBJ1-2; D is possibly TRBD1 (5 bases). This CDR3 has 13 amino acids. In germline, CDR1 is DFQATT, CDR2 SNEGSKA (reference sequence). V shed 5 bases and J shed 7 bases, with 17 bases lying between them. The CDR3 DNA reads TGCAGTGCTGGACATACTGGGGGGTTTGGCTACACCTTC. Protein: CSAGHTGGFGYTF.

The chain uses TRBV7-9 and TRBJ2-6; a weak D match, TRBD1 (5 bases). Germline V lookup: CDR1 SEHNR, CDR2 FQNEAQ (reference sequence). There are 18 residues in the CDR3. The V and J ends lost 0 bases and 0 bases respectively, with 12 bases between them. CDR3 sequence (DNA): TGTGCCAGCAGCTTAGCACAAGGGGTCACCTCTGGGGCCAACGTCCTGACTTTC. Translated, it gives CASSLAQGVTSGANVLTF.

This clonotype was recorded a few times. This sequence joins TRBV27 and TRBJ2-3; 8 nucleotides agree with TRBD2. The CDR3 spans 16 residues. Trimming took 5 bases from V and 1 from J; bases not matched to a gene: 8. Germline CDR1 is MNHEY and CDR2 is SMNVEV (reference sequence). CDR3 DNA sequence: TGTGCCAGCAGTCTAGCTCCGGGACTAGGCACAGATACGCAGTATTTT. Translated: CASSLAPGLGTDTQYF.